The entry that follows covers one T cell receptor beta chain sequence. No antigen is known for it. The entry originates in a study of T-cell reconstitution after alpha-beta-depleted transplantation in children. Study results and limitations: The authors attributed T-cell counts and diversity one year after transplant mostly to newly produced T cells. Some patients' high day-60 TCRbeta diversity was traced to surviving recipient T cells and thymic progenitors. Several hundred expanded graft clones reportedly gave rise to the alpha-beta T cells present about two months after transplant.

The germline V and J ends were trimmed by 4 bases and 0 bases, with 10 bases remaining between them. Germline V gene data show CDR1 as ENHRY and CDR2 as SYGVKD. This CDR3 region has 15 residues. Unique molecular identifiers were built into the TCRbeta library. TCRdb re-called the PCR reads through MiXCR, storing one row per CDR3 protein. The sample contains about 980,000 distinct CDR3 sequences, about 31% of which appear only once. The sequencing used PBMCs, mostly from graft donor cells, collected 360 days after TCRalphabeta/CD19-depleted stem cell transplant. J is TRBJ1-3 and V is TRBV10-3; D may be TRBD1 (6 bases). The receptor was isolated from a boy in the first two years of life who had a stem cell transplant for SCID, so the T cells may come from the graft donor. The CDR3 is CAISAGASSGNTIYF. The DNA of the CDR3 is TGTGCCATCAGTGCGGGGGCTAGCTCTGGAAACACCATATATTTT.